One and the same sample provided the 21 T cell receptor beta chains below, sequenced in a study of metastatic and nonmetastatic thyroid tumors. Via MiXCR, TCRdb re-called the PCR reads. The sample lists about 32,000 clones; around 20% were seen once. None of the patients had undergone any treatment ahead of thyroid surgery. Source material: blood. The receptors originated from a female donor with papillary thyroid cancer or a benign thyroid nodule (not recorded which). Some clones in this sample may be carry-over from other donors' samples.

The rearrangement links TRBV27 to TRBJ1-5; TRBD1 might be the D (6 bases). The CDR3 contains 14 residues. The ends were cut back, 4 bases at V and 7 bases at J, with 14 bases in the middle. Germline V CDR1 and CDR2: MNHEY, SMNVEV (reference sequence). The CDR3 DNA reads TGTGCCAGCAGTTCGGGGGGGCCGTCGCAGCCCCAGCATTTT. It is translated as CASSSGGPSQPQHF.

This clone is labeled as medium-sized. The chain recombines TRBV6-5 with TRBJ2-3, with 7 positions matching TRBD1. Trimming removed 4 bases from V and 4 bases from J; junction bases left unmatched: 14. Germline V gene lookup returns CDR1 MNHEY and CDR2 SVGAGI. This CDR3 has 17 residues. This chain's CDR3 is CASSSLRPGQYSDTQYF. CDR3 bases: TGTGCCAGCAGTTCACTCCGACCGGGACAGTATTCAGATACGCAGTATTTT.

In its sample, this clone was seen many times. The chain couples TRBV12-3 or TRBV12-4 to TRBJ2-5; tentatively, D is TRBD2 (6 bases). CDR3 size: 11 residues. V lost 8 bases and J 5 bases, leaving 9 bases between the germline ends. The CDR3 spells CASRREETQYF. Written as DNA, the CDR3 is TGTGCCAGCCGCCGGGAGGAGACCCAGTACTTC.

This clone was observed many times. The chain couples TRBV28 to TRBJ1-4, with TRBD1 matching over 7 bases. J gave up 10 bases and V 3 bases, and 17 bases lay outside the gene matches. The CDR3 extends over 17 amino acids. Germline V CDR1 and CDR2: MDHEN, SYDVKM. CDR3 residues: CASSLSSPRTGLGKLFF. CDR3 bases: TGTGCCAGCAGTTTGTCTAGCCCGCGGACAGGCTTGGGAAAACTGTTTTTT. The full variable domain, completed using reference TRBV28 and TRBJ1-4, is DVKVTQSSRYLVKRTGEKVFLECVQDMDHENMFWYRQDPGLGLRLIYFSYDVKMKEKGDIPEGYSVSREKKERFSLILESASTNQTSMYLCASSLSSPRTGLGKLFFGSGTQLSVL.

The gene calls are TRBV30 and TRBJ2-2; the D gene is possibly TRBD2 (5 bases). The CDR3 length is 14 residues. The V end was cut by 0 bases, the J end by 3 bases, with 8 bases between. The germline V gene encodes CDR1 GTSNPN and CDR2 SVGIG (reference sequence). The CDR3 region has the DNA TGTGCCTGGAGTGTGAGAGCGGACACCGGGGAGCTGTTTTTT. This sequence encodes CAWSVRADTGELFF.

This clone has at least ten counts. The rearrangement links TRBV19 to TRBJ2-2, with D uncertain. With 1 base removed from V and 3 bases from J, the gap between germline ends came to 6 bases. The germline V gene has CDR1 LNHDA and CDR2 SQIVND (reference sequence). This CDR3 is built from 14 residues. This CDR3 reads CASSIVRDTGELFF. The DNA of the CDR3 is TGTGCCAGTAGTATAGTACGGGACACCGGGGAGCTGTTTTTT.

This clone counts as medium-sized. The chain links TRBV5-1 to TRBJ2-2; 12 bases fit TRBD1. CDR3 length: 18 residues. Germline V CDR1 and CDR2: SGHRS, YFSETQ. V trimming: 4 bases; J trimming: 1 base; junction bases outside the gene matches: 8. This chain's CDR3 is CASSLGTGGERNTGELFF. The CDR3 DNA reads TGCGCCAGCAGCCTCGGGACAGGGGGCGAAAGGAACACCGGGGAGCTGTTTTTT.

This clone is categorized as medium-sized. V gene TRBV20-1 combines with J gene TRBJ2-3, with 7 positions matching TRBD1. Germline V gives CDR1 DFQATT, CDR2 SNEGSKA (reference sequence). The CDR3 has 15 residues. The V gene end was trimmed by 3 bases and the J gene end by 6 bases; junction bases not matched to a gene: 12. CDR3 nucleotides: TGCAGTGCTAGTGGGGAGACAGGGCCTTACGATACGCAGTATTTT. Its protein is CSASGETGPYDTQYF.

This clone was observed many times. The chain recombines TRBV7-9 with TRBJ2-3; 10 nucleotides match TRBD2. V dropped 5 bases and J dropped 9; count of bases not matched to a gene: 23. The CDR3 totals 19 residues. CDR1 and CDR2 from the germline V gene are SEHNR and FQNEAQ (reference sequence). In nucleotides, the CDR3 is TGTGCCAGCAGCGTCTCTAGCGGGGGCCGGTCGGGTGGACAGATAACGCAGTATTTT. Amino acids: CASSVSSGGRSGGQITQYF.

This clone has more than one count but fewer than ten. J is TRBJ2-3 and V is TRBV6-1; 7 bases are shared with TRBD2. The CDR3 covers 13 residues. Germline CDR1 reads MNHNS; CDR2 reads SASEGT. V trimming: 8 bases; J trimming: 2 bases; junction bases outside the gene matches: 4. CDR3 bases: TGTGCCAGCGGGGGAGGGTTCACAGATACGCAGTATTTT. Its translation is CASGGGFTDTQYF.

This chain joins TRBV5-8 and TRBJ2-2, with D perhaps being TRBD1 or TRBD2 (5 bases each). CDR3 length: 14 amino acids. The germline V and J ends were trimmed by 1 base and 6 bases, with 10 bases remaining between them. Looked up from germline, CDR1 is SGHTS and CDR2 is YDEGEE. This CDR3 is CASSLSVGPGELFF. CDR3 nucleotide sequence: TGTGCCAGCAGCTTGTCAGTGGGACCCGGGGAGCTGTTTTTT. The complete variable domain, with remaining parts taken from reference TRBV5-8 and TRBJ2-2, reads EAGVTQSPTHLIKTRGQQATLRCSPISGHTSVYWYQQALGLGLQFLLWYDEGEERNRGNFPPRFSGRQFPNYSSELNVNALELEDSALYLCASSLSVGPGELFFGEGSRLTVL.

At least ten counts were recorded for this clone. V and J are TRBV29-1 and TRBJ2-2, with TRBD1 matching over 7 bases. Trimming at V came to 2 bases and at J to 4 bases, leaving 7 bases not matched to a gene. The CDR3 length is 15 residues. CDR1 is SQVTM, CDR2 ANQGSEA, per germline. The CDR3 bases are TGCAGCGTTGAACTACGGGACAGAATCACCGGGGAGCTGTTTTTT. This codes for CSVELRDRITGELFF.

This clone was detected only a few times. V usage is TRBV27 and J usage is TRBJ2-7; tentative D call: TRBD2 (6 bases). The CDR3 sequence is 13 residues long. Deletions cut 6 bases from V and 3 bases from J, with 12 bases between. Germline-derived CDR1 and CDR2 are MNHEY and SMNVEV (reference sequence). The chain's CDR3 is CASSLGLDYEQYF. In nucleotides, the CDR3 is TGTGCCAGCAGCTTGGGACTGGACTACGAGCAGTACTTC.

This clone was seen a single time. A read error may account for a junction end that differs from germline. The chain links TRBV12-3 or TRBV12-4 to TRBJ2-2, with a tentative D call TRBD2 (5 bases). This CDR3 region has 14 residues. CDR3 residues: CASSFRTNTGDVYF. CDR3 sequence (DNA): TGTGCCAGCAGTTTTAGGACCAACACCGGGGATGTGTATTTT.

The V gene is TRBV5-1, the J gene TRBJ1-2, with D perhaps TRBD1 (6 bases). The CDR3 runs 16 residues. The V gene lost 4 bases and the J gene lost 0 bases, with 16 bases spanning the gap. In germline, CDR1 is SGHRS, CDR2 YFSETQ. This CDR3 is CASSPGQGIANYGYTF. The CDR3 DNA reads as TGCGCCAGCAGCCCTGGGCAGGGGATAGCTAACTATGGCTACACCTTC. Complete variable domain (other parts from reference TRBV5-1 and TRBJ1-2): KAGVTQTPRYLIKTRGQQVTLSCSPISGHRSVSWYQQTPGQGLQFLFEYFSETQRNKGNFPGRFSGRQFSNSRSEMNVSTLELGDSALYLCASSPGQGIANYGYTFGSGTRLTVV.

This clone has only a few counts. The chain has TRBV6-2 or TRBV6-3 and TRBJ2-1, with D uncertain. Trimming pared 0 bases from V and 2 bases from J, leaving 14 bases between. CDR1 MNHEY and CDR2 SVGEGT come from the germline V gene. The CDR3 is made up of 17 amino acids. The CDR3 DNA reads TGTGCCAGCAGTTACTCGGGCGGCAGTTTCCCCTACAATGAGCAGTTCTTC. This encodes CASSYSGGSFPYNEQFF.

The CDR3 protein is CSARARSGVTDTQYF. The CDR3 coding sequence is TGCAGTGCTAGAGCACGCTCAGGGGTCACAGATACGCAGTATTTT. The rearrangement links TRBV20-1 to TRBJ2-3; TRBD1 might be the D (6 bases). Germline CDR1 reads DFQATT; CDR2 reads SNEGSKA (reference sequence). This CDR3 spans 15 amino acids. V lost 1 base and J 2 bases, leaving 13 bases between the germline ends.

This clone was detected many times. The CDR3 DNA reads TGTGCCAGCAGCTTGGAGGGGAGTGGGGAGACCCAGTACTTC. It is translated as CASSLEGSGETQYF. This chain joins TRBV5-4 and TRBJ2-5; D might be TRBD1 or TRBD2, each matching 5 bases. CDR3 length equals 14 residues. Deletions cut 0 bases from V and 5 bases from J, with 11 bases between. Per germline, CDR1 SGHNT and CDR2 YYREEE (reference sequence). Full variable domain (remainder filled in from reference TRBV5-4 and TRBJ2-5): ETGVTQSPTHLIKTRGQQVTLRCSSQSGHNTVSWYQQALGQGPQFIFQYYREEENGRGNFPPRFSGLQFPNYSSELNVNALELDDSALYLCASSLEGSGETQYFGPGTRLLVL.

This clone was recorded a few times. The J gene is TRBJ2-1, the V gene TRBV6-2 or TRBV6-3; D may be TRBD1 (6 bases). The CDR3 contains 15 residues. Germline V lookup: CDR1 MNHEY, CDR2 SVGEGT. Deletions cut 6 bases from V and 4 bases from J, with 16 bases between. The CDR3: CASSPVGTLYNEQFF. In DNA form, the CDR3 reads TGTGCCAGCAGCCCCGTCGGGACATTGTACAATGAGCAGTTCTTC.

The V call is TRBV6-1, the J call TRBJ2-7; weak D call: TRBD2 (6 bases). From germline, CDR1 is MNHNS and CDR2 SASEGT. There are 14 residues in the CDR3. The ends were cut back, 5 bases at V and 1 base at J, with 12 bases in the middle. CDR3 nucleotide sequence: TGTGCCAGCAGTCGAGCGGGTTCGTCCTACGAGCAGTACGTC. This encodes CASSRAGSSYEQYV.

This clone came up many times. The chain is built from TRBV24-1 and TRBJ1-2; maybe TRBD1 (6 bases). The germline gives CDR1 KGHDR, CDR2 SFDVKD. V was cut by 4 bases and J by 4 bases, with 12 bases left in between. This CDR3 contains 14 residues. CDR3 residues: CATSEPTGSYGYTF. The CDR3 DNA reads TGTGCCACCAGTGAACCTACAGGGAGCTATGGCTACACCTTC.